The clone carrying this TCR beta chain was found a few times. The antigen remains undetermined. The sample belongs to a study of T cell responses to AZD1222 COVID-19 vaccine. Libraries were prepared by immunoSEQ multiplex PCR; TCRdb keeps only in-frame clonotypes and omits some of them. Of some 200,000 clones detected, over 80% appear once; the ten largest clones hold about 6%. The CDR3 sequence is 15 residues long. Germline V gene lookup returns CDR1 MNHNS and CDR2 SASEGT. The junction had 6 bases not matched to a gene; V was cut back by 0 bases and J by 4 bases. Whole-study results and caveats: Possibly, clonal diversity was underestimated; donors were largely white British and included more females.

The specimen was peripheral blood, collected on day 0 of AZD1222 vaccination. The TCR sequence derives from an adult in good health. V usage is TRBV6-1 and J usage is TRBJ2-7; 7 nucleotides line up with TRBD1. As DNA, the CDR3 is TGTGCCAGCAGTGAAGCGCTTAGGGGGCTATACGAGCAGTACTTC. Translating it yields CASSEALRGLYEQYF.